These 30 T cell receptor beta chains were all obtained from the same sample, sequenced in a study of immune evolution from preneoplasia to lung adenocarcinoma. Repertoires were generated with immunoSEQ multiplex PCR, while TCRdb's copy carries only in-frame clones and drops some. Of 4,000 to 6,000 clones in the sample, nearly 80% were seen once. Material: FFPE normal lung tissue adjacent to the tumor. The source is a person between 50 and 69 years old with lung adenocarcinoma.

The J gene is TRBJ2-3, the V gene TRBV5-1; 9 bases map to TRBD1. CDR3 size: 17 residues. Germline assignment: CDR1 SGHRS and CDR2 YFSETQ. With V trimmed by 0 bases and J by 5 bases, 10 bases remained unmatched. CDR3 amino acids: CASSLAANRGHEDTQYF. CDR3 in DNA: TGCGCCAGCAGCTTGGCCGCGAACAGGGGGCATGAAGATACGCAGTATTTT.

This sequence joins TRBV2 and TRBJ2-2; D remains unclear. Germline values: CDR1 SNHLY, CDR2 FYNNEI. This CDR3 has 14 residues. The V end was cut by 2 bases, the J end by 7 bases, with 11 bases between. The CDR3 sequence is CASSEMGLGGELFF. DNA for the CDR3: TGTGCCAGCAGTGAAATGGGGTTGGGCGGGGAGCTGTTTTTT.

This clone was counted only a few times. The chain recombines TRBV6-5 with TRBJ2-3; 11 bases map to TRBD2. The CDR3 consists of 15 residues. The V and J ends lost 6 bases and 5 bases, in that order; junction bases with no gene match: 7. Per the germline V gene, CDR1 is MNHEY and CDR2 is SVGAGI. The CDR3, as DNA: TGTGCCAGCAGCCCTCTAGCGGGAGGAGGAGATACGCAGTATTTT. Protein product: CASSPLAGGGDTQYF.

The chain combines TRBV7-9 with TRBJ1-3; possibly TRBD1 for D (6 bases). There are 16 residues in the CDR3. Trimming stripped 5 bases from V and 2 bases from J, with 16 bases between. CDR1 is SEHNR, CDR2 FQNEAQ, per germline (reference sequence). CDR3 in amino acids: CASSRAEGVTGNTIYF. Here the CDR3 DNA reads TGTGCCAGCAGCCGAGCGGAGGGGGTAACTGGAAACACCATATATTTT. Filled out from reference TRBV7-9 and TRBJ1-3, the complete variable domain reads DTGVSQNPRHKITKRGQNVTFRCDPISEHNRLYWYRQTLGQGPEFLTYFQNEAQLEKSRLLSDRFSAERPKGSFSTLEIQRTEQGDSAMYLCASSRAEGVTGNTIYFGEGSWLTVV.

This clone occurred once. The J gene is TRBJ2-2, the V gene TRBV19, with D unclear. CDR3 length equals 12 residues. The V end was cut by 3 bases, the J end by 3 bases, with 2 bases between. The germline CDR1 and CDR2 sequences are LNHDA and SQIVND (reference sequence). The CDR3 protein is CASSIYTGELFF. CDR3 in DNA: TGTGCCAGTAGTATTTACACCGGGGAGCTGTTTTTT.

This clone was seen only a few times. This chain joins TRBV28 and TRBJ2-5, with TRBD2 matching 8 bases. Germline V lookup: CDR1 MDHEN, CDR2 SYDVKM. The CDR3 runs to 15 residues. The V and J ends lost 5 bases and 4 bases, in that order; junction bases with no gene match: 9. CDR3 nucleotides: TGTGCCAGCAGTCCCAGCGGGAGTGGGGGAGAGACCCAGTACTTC. Translation: CASSPSGSGGETQYF.

The CDR3 loop reads CASSVSSGSSTEQFF. The CDR3 DNA is TGTGCCAGCAGTGTTTCTAGCGGGAGTTCCACTGAGCAGTTCTTC. The chain couples TRBV6-4 to TRBJ2-1; 10 nucleotides align to TRBD2. The CDR3 spans 15 residues. Germline V gives CDR1 MRHNA, CDR2 SNTAGT. Trimming cost V 4 bases and J 9 bases; bases outside gene matches: 9.

The chain carries TRBV4-1 and TRBJ2-3; unclear D gene. With 4 bases removed from V and 3 bases from J, the gap between germline ends came to 14 bases. Germline V gives CDR1 MGHRA, CDR2 YSYEKL. This CDR3 is 15 amino acids long. CDR3 sequence reads: CASSRGVSYTDTQYF. The CDR3 coding sequence is TGCGCCAGCAGCCGCGGTGTGTCCTATACAGATACGCAGTATTTT.

This sequence joins TRBV5-1 and TRBJ2-7; D may be TRBD2 (5 bases). With 7 bases removed from V and 0 bases from J, the gap between germline ends came to 14 bases. CDR1 and CDR2 from the germline V gene are SGHRS and YFSETQ. CDR3 length: 14 residues. CDR3 sequence reads: CASRRTFASYEQYF. The DNA for the CDR3 is TGCGCCAGCCGCAGGACTTTTGCCTCCTACGAGCAGTACTTC. The whole variable domain, filled in from reference TRBV5-1 and TRBJ2-7, reads KAGVTQTPRYLIKTRGQQVTLSCSPISGHRSVSWYQQTPGQGLQFLFEYFSETQRNKGNFPGRFSGRQFSNSRSEMNVSTLELGDSALYLCASRRTFASYEQYFGPGTRLTVT.

V is TRBV14 and J is TRBJ2-7; D possibly corresponds to TRBD2 (5 bases). CDR3 length equals 15 residues. The ends were cut back, 2 bases at V and 2 bases at J, with 13 bases in the middle. Germline loops: CDR1 SGHDN, CDR2 FVKESK. CDR3 bases: TGTGCCAGCAGCCAACATCACGGACTGACCTACGAGCAGTACTTC. This sequence encodes CASSQHHGLTYEQYF.

The gene calls are TRBV2 and TRBJ2-7; TRBD2 agrees at 9 bases. From germline, CDR1 is SNHLY and CDR2 FYNNEI. There are 15 residues in the CDR3. V was clipped by 2 bases and J by 5 bases; unmatched bases: 7. CDR3 nucleotides: TGTGCCAGCAGTGAAAGCAGCGGGAGGTCCCACGAGCAGTACTTC. Its translation: CASSESSGRSHEQYF. The full variable domain, with the rest looked up from reference TRBV2 and TRBJ2-7, is EPEVTQTPSHQVTQMGQEVILRCVPISNHLYFYWYRQILGQKVEFLVSFYNNEISEKSEIFDDQFSVERPDGSNFTLKIRSTKLEDSAMYFCASSESSGRSHEQYFGPGTRLTVT.

Remarks on this clone: A junction boundary mismatches the germline segment, possibly from a read error. This chain links TRBV4-1 with TRBJ2-7; tentative D call: TRBD1 (6 bases). The germline gives CDR1 MGHRA, CDR2 YSYEKL. The CDR3 covers 14 residues. The CDR3 sequence is CASSQVQGSFEQYF. CDR3 DNA sequence: TGCGCCAGCAGCCAGGTACAGGGTTCCTTCGAGCAGTACTTC.

This chain links TRBV15 with TRBJ2-3, with 9 bases identical to TRBD1. The V gene end was trimmed by 5 bases and the J gene end by 3 bases; junction bases not matched to a gene: 9. This CDR3 has 16 residues. Germline CDR1 is LNHNV and CDR2 is YYDKDF (reference sequence). CDR3 residues: CATSEKTGGGTDTQYF. The CDR3 nucleotides are TGTGCCACCAGCGAAAAGACAGGGGGGGGGACAGATACGCAGTATTTT.

This clone counts as medium-sized. CDR3: CASSQRGENHYEQYF. The CDR3 DNA follows: TGCGCCAGCAGCCAGAGGGGGGAAAACCACTACGAGCAGTACTTC. The chain couples TRBV5-1 to TRBJ2-7; D could derive from TRBD1 or TRBD2 (6 bases each). Germline values: CDR1 SGHRS, CDR2 YFSETQ. CDR3 length equals 15 residues. V lost 4 bases to trimming and J lost 3 bases, with 17 bases between them. The whole variable domain, filled in from reference TRBV5-1 and TRBJ2-7, reads KAGVTQTPRYLIKTRGQQVTLSCSPISGHRSVSWYQQTPGQGLQFLFEYFSETQRNKGNFPGRFSGRQFSNSRSEMNVSTLELGDSALYLCASSQRGENHYEQYFGPGTRLTVT.

V usage is TRBV28 and J usage is TRBJ1-2; D perhaps matches TRBD1 (5 bases). This CDR3 contains 14 residues. Trimming removed 2 bases from V and 5 bases from J, with 12 bases in between. From germline, CDR1 is MDHEN and CDR2 SYDVKM. CDR3 sequence (DNA): TGTGCCAGCAGTTTACTCGGGACTGATTATGGCTACACCTTC. This translates into CASSLLGTDYGYTF.

The chain couples TRBV18 to TRBJ2-1; D remains unclear. Germline lookup yields CDR1 KGHSH and CDR2 LQKENI. Deletions cut 1 base from V and 7 bases from J, with 8 bases between. The CDR3 sequence is 13 residues long. DNA of the CDR3: TGTGCCAGCTCACCACTCTCAGATAATGAGCAGTTCTTC. It translates to CASSPLSDNEQFF.

The chain employs TRBV28 and TRBJ2-3; no clear D gene. V was trimmed by 5 bases and J by 2 bases, leaving 14 bases between them. The CDR3 extends over 15 amino acids. Germline V CDR1 and CDR2: MDHEN, SYDVKM. The CDR3 loop is CASSRSASPTDTQYF. For the CDR3, the DNA is TGTGCCAGCAGTCGGAGCGCGAGTCCCACAGATACGCAGTATTTT. The full variable domain, its missing parts supplied by reference TRBV28 and TRBJ2-3, is DVKVTQSSRYLVKRTGEKVFLECVQDMDHENMFWYRQDPGLGLRLIYFSYDVKMKEKGDIPEGYSVSREKKERFSLILESASTNQTSMYLCASSRSASPTDTQYFGPGTRLTVL.

The chain links TRBV4-1 to TRBJ2-3, with D possibly TRBD2 on 7 matching bases. The V gene lost 0 bases and the J gene lost 6 bases, with 22 bases spanning the gap. The CDR3 has 18 amino acids. Germline V gives CDR1 MGHRA, CDR2 YSYEKL. The DNA of the CDR3 is TGCGCCAGCAGCCAAGAGGGGGCGGGGGCGGTCGCTGGGGATACGCAGTATTTT. Translation gives CASSQEGAGAVAGDTQYF.

This chain links TRBV19 with TRBJ2-3, with TRBD2 matching 7 bases. This CDR3 region has 15 residues. Germline loops: CDR1 LNHDA, CDR2 SQIVND (reference sequence). V gave up 6 bases and J gave up 1 base; unmatched junction bases: 7. As DNA, the CDR3 is TGTGCCAGTAGCCGCAGCGGGGCCCGCACAGATACGCAGTATTTT. It codes for CASSRSGARTDTQYF.

V is TRBV29-1 and J is TRBJ1-2; no reliable D call. The CDR3 consists of 12 residues. The V and J ends lost 3 bases and 2 bases respectively, with 7 bases between them. CDR1 SQVTM and CDR2 ANQGSEA come from the germline V gene. For the CDR3, the DNA is TGCAGCGTTGAGGCCGCAAACTATGGCTACACCTTC. Translated: CSVEAANYGYTF. Drawing the rest from reference TRBV29-1 and TRBJ1-2, the complete variable domain is SAVISQKPSRDICQRGTSLTIQCQVDSQVTMMFWYRQQPGQSLTLIATANQGSEATYESGFVIDKFPISRPNLTFSTLTVSNMSPEDSSIYLCSVEAANYGYTFGSGTRLTVV.

The gene calls are TRBV29-1 and TRBJ1-5, with 9 bases identical to TRBD1. With 5 bases clipped from V and 7 bases from J, the junction kept 6 bases outside the gene matches. Germline loops: CDR1 SQVTM, CDR2 ANQGSEA. This CDR3 contains 13 residues. CDR3 DNA sequence: TGCAGCGTTCGGGACAGGGATGACCAGCCCCAGCATTTT. Translation: CSVRDRDDQPQHF.

The V call is TRBV7-2, the J call TRBJ2-6, with 8 bases fitting TRBD1. This CDR3 region has 19 residues. Germline V gives CDR1 SGHTA, CDR2 FQGNSA. Trimming removed 5 bases from V and 0 bases from J; junction bases left unmatched: 12. CDR3 bases: TGTGCCAGCAGCCCTCAACCGGGACAGGATCACTCTGGGGCCAACGTCCTGACTTTC. Translating it yields CASSPQPGQDHSGANVLTF.

The chain joins TRBV4-2 to TRBJ2-1; D unclear. V gave up 4 bases and J gave up 8 bases, with 15 bases separating them. The CDR3 extends over 14 amino acids. Germline V lookup: CDR1 LGHNA, CDR2 YNFKEQ. CDR3 sequence (DNA): TGTGCCAGCAGCCCCCGGGCCGACCCCCATGAGCAGTTCTTC. This codes for CASSPRADPHEQFF.

This chain links TRBV6-5 with TRBJ2-7, with no clear D. The germline CDR1 and CDR2 sequences are MNHEY and SVGAGI. V dropped 3 bases and J dropped 7 bases, with 19 bases sitting between them. The CDR3 is made up of 15 amino acids. DNA for the CDR3: TGTGCCAGCAGTTATCTAGGCGCTACTCCTTGGGAGCAGTACTTC. It translates to CASSYLGATPWEQYF.

The chain is built from TRBV11-3 and TRBJ2-1; 9 bases agree with TRBD2. CDR1 and CDR2 from the germline V gene are SGHNT and YENEEA. V shed 5 bases and J 2 bases; nucleotides not matched to a gene: 4. This CDR3 is built from 15 residues. In DNA form, the CDR3 reads TGTGCCAGCAGCGGTAGCGGGAGTGCCTACAATGAGCAGTTCTTC. The encoded protein is CASSGSGSAYNEQFF.

The chain has TRBV4-2 and TRBJ2-3; D might be TRBD2 (7 bases). CDR3 length equals 16 residues. The V end lost 3 bases, the J end lost 3 bases, and 16 bases lay between the germline ends. Germline CDR1 LGHNA, CDR2 YNFKEQ. CDR3 residues: CASSQGKGEGTDTQYF. In DNA, the CDR3 is TGTGCCAGCAGCCAGGGGAAGGGGGAGGGGACAGATACGCAGTATTTT.

The chain has TRBV19 and TRBJ2-1; D is ambiguous. V lost 2 bases and J 6 bases, leaving 8 bases between the germline ends. The length of the CDR3 is 13 residues. The V gene's germline CDR1 is LNHDA and CDR2 SQIVND (reference sequence). DNA for the CDR3: TGTGCCAGTAGTATACAGAGGCGCAATGAGCAGTTCTTC. Protein sequence: CASSIQRRNEQFF. Complete variable domain (other parts from reference TRBV19 and TRBJ2-1): DGGITQSPKYLFRKEGQNVTLSCEQNLNHDAMYWYRQDPGQGLRLIYYSQIVNDFQKGDIAEGYSVSREKKESFPLTVTSAQKNPTAFYLCASSIQRRNEQFFGPGTRLTVL.

Only a few counts were recorded for this clone. V gene TRBV28 combines with J gene TRBJ2-2; TRBD2 matches at 8 bases. CDR3 length: 15 amino acids. CDR1 is MDHEN and CDR2 is SYDVKM in the germline V gene. After removal of 5 bases from V and 7 bases from J, the junction contained 9 bases not matched to a gene. CDR3 sequence: CASSKTGTRVGELFF. Here the CDR3 DNA reads TGTGCCAGCAGTAAGACCGGGACTAGGGTCGGGGAGCTGTTTTTT.

This clone was observed once. V is TRBV5-4 and J is TRBJ2-1; TRBD2 aligns across 7 bases. J gave up 0 bases and V 0 bases, and 3 bases lay outside the gene matches. Germline V gene data show CDR1 as SGHNT and CDR2 as YYREEE (reference sequence). This CDR3 is built from 16 residues. CDR3: CASSLAAGASYNEQFF. The CDR3 DNA follows: TGTGCCAGCAGCTTGGCGGCGGGAGCCTCCTACAATGAGCAGTTCTTC.

The chain uses TRBV11-2 and TRBJ2-3, with TRBD2 matching over 13 bases. CDR3 length equals 15 residues. Trimming removed 7 bases from V and 4 bases from J; junction bases left unmatched: 5. Per the germline V gene, CDR1 is SGHAT and CDR2 is FQNNGV. This CDR3 reads CASTPGLAGADTQYF. The CDR3 DNA is TGTGCCAGCACCCCTGGACTAGCGGGAGCAGATACGCAGTATTTT.